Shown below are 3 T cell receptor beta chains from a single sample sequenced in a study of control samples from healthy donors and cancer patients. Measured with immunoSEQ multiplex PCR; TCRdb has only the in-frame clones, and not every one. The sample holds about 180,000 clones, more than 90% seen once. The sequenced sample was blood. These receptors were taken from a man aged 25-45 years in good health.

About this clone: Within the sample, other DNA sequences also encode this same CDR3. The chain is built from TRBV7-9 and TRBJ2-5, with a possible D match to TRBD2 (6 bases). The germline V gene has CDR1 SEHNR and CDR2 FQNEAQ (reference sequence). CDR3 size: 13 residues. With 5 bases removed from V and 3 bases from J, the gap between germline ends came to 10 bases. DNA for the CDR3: TGTGCCAGCAGCCCGGGACTCGAAGAGACCCAGTACTTC. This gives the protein CASSPGLEETQYF.

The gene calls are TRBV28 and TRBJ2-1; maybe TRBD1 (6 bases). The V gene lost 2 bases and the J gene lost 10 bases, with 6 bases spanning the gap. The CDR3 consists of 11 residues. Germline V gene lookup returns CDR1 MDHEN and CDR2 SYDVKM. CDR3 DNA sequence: TGTGCCAGCAGTTTAAGGGGGGAGCAGTTCTTC. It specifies CASSLRGEQFF.

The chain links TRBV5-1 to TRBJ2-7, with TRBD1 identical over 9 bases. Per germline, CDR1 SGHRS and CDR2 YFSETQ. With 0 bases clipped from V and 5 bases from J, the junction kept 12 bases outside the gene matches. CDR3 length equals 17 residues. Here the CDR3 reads CASSLEYRGLGGDEQYF. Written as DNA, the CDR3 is TGCGCCAGCAGCTTGGAGTACAGGGGGCTGGGGGGCGACGAGCAGTACTTC.